Below, 3 T cell receptor beta chains from the same sample are listed, as sequenced in a study of regulatory T cells in long-lasting Graves disease. Relying on iRepertoire HTBI primers and Arm-PCR of CDR3 regions, the team built TCR beta libraries. TCRdb redid the calling of the multiplex PCR reads with MiXCR, one entry per CDR3 protein. The sample records about 400,000 distinct CDR3 sequences, 14% to 15% being singletons. Time point noted: newly diagnosed GD, antithyroid drugs for less than 3 months. RNA isolated from PBMCs was used to make the TCR library. These data are also associated with another study on T cells in Graves' hyperthyroidism and ophthalmopathy.

The sequenced sample was peripheral blood mononuclear cells (PBMCs), obtained at new diagnosis, from a patient treated with antithyroid drugs. All receptors derive from a woman aged 40 to 55 with Graves disease.

Ten or more counts support this clonotype. The genes are TRBV28 and TRBJ2-6, with a possible D match to TRBD1 (6 bases). The CDR3 has 17 residues. Per the germline V gene, CDR1 is MDHEN and CDR2 is SYDVKM. Trimming stripped 6 bases from V and 4 bases from J, with 19 bases between. The CDR3 DNA follows: TGTGCCAGCAGCTTCCAACAGGGCTACTCGGGGGCCAACGTCCTGACTTTC. Translation gives CASSFQQGYSGANVLTF.

This clonotype occurred many times. The chain employs TRBV11-2 and TRBJ2-1, with TRBD1 identical over 9 bases. The trim removed 4 bases at V and 0 bases at J, leaving 28 bases unmatched. The CDR3 has 24 amino acids. The germline V gene encodes CDR1 SGHAT and CDR2 FQNNGV. The chain's CDR3 is CASSSHTITRDRDLLRYSYNEQFF. CDR3 in DNA: TGTGCCAGCAGCTCTCACACAATCACCCGGGACAGGGACCTACTTCGGTACTCCTACAATGAGCAGTTCTTC.

This chain links TRBV5-1 with TRBJ1-2; D gene uncertain. Germline-derived CDR1 and CDR2 are SGHRS and YFSETQ. The V end lost 5 bases, the J end lost 1 base, and 21 bases lay between the germline ends. The CDR3 contains 17 residues. The CDR3 reads CASRRENGGNGNYGYTF. The CDR3 region has the DNA TGCGCCAGCAGGCGCGAAAATGGAGGCAACGGTAACTATGGCTACACCTTC.